This is a list of T cell receptor beta chains from one sample in a study of cytomegalovirus exposure and HLA in healthy donors. Libraries were prepared by immunoSEQ multiplex PCR; TCRdb keeps only in-frame clonotypes and omits some of them. Counted here are about 56,000 clones, roughly 83% occurring once; the ten biggest clones make up around 1.5%. Sequencing used PBMCs. The receptors shown here come from a man aged 35 to 55 in good health and CMV-seronegative. The CDR3 runs from the conserved cysteine through the conserved F or W. Fields, in order: clone size, V gene, J gene, D gene, CDR3 length, CDR3 protein, CDR3 DNA. D genes are given only for firm matches. Clone size is stated in some rows and not others, as once, few, many or a class when expanded.

>NA|TRBV25-1|TRBJ1-1|NA|14
CASSEWGVNTEAFF
TGTGCCAGCAGTGAATGGGGGGTGAACACTGAAGCTTTCTTT
>NA|TRBV28|TRBJ1-5|NA|10
CAIRQGPQHF
TGTGCCATCCGTCAGGGGCCCCAGCATTTT
>NA|TRBV30|TRBJ1-4|TRBD1|15
CAWSWGTGKNEKLFF
TGTGCCTGGAGTTGGGGGACAGGGAAGAATGAAAAACTGTTTTTT
>NA|TRBV19|TRBJ1-5|NA|16
CASSMGGQGLNQPQHF
TGTGCCAGTAGTATGGGTGGCCAGGGTTTAAATCAGCCCCAGCATTTT
>NA|TRBV18|TRBJ2-3|TRBD2|18
CASSPLTRGGGSTDTQYF
TGTGCCAGCTCACCCTTGACTCGTGGCGGGGGGAGCACAGATACGCAGTATTTT
>once|TRBV5-4|TRBJ2-1|TRBD2|15
CASSLSLAAHNEQFF
TGTGCCAGCAGCTTGAGTCTAGCGGCCCACAATGAGCAGTTCTTC
>NA|TRBV29-1|TRBJ2-1|TRBD2|14
CSVEMASGNNEQFF
TGCAGCGTTGAAATGGCTAGCGGGAACAATGAGCAGTTCTTC
>NA|TRBV30|TRBJ1-3|NA|16
CAFCPANTFSGNTIYF
TGTGCCTTTTGTCCCGCAAACACCTTCTCTGGAAACACCATATATTTT
>NA|TRBV7-8|TRBJ2-7|NA|15
CASSPPGGLTYEQYF
TGTGCCAGCAGCCCCCCCGGCGGTCTCACCTACGAGCAGTACTTC
>NA|TRBV7-9|TRBJ2-1|NA|12
CASSGIHNEQFF
TGTGCCAGCTCCGGGATCCACAATGAGCAGTTCTTC
>NA|TRBV5-4|TRBJ1-5|NA|14
CASSLADDNQPQHF
TGTGCCAGCAGCTTAGCGGATGACAATCAGCCCCAGCATTTT
>few|TRBV5-1|TRBJ1-1|NA|17
CASSLGVGRGRETEAFF
TGCGCCAGCAGCTTGGGGGTAGGAAGGGGCCGGGAGACTGAAGCTTTCTTT
>NA|TRBV5-6|TRBJ1-1|NA|15
CASSFGGGGTLEAFF
TGTGCCAGCAGCTTTGGGGGTGGGGGGACCCTTGAAGCTTTCTTT
>once|TRBV6-4|TRBJ2-1|TRBD2|15
CASSGTGTSTNEQFF
TGTGCCAGCAGTGGAACCGGGACTAGTACCAATGAGCAGTTCTTC
>NA|TRBV2|TRBJ1-3|TRBD1|15
CASSRQGAHGNTIYF
TGTGCCAGCAGCCGACAGGGGGCGCATGGAAACACCATATATTTT
>NA|TRBV2|TRBJ1-2|TRBD1|14
CASSDTGGWYGYTF
TGTGCCAGCAGTGATACAGGGGGCTGGTATGGCTACACCTTC
>NA|TRBV5-4|TRBJ2-5|NA|12
CASSLDHSAQYF
TGTGCCAGCAGCTTGGACCATTCGGCCCAGTACTTC
>NA|TRBV6-6|TRBJ1-5|TRBD1|14
CASSSQGASQPQHF
TGTGCCAGCAGTTCGCAGGGGGCCTCTCAGCCCCAGCATTTT
>NA|TRBV5-4|TRBJ1-4|NA|15
CASSREPATNEKLFF
TGTGCCAGCAGCCGGGAGCCAGCAACTAATGAAAAACTGTTTTTT
>NA|TRBV19|TRBJ2-6|NA|15
CASSITGSGANVLTF
TGTGCCAGTAGTATAACAGGGTCTGGGGCCAACGTCCTGACTTTC
>NA|TRBV5-4|TRBJ2-5|TRBD1|15
CASSLVGQRKETQYF
TGTGCCAGCAGCTTAGTGGGACAGAGAAAAGAGACCCAGTACTTC
>NA|TRBV28|TRBJ1-2|TRBD1|15
CASSDPGQGAWGYTF
TGTGCCAGCAGTGACCCGGGACAGGGGGCCTGGGGCTACACCTTC
>NA|TRBV10-3|TRBJ1-5|TRBD1|17
CAISESKGGNGNQPQHF
TGTGCCATCAGTGAGTCGAAAGGGGGCAATGGCAATCAGCCCCAGCATTTT
>NA|TRBV6-5|TRBJ2-5|TRBD1|14
CASRHQGAWETQYF
TGTGCCAGCAGACATCAGGGGGCGTGGGAGACCCAGTACTTC
>few|TRBV14|TRBJ1-1|NA|14
CASSQGPGRAEAFF
TGTGCCAGCAGCCAAGGTCCCGGGAGGGCTGAAGCTTTCTTT
>NA|TRBV29-1|TRBJ2-3|TRBD2|16
CSVEEGTSGGADTQYF
TGCAGCGTTGAAGAGGGGACTAGCGGGGGGGCGGATACACAGTATTTT
>few|TRBV28|TRBJ1-5|NA|15
CASRSGWQDNQPQHF
TGTGCCAGCAGGTCAGGGTGGCAAGACAATCAGCCCCAGCATTTT
>medium-sized|TRBV14|TRBJ2-2|NA|13
CASSQVSPGELFF
TGTGCCAGCAGCCAAGTAAGCCCCGGGGAGCTGTTTTTT
>few|TRBV5-4|TRBJ2-6|NA|17
CASSAGQRFSGANVLTF
TGTGCCAGCAGCGCGGGACAGAGATTCTCTGGGGCCAACGTCCTGACTTTC